This T cell receptor (beta chain) is drawn from a study of blood T cell repertoires in COVID-19. Study-wide context: Nucleic acid was either cDNA or gDNA, and it came from T cells, B-cell-depleted T cells, or PBMCs.

CDR3 size: 12 residues. V lost 6 bases and J lost 5, with 10 bases in between. Assay: immunoSEQ multiplex PCR; the TCRdb copy retains only in-frame clones and omits some. The sample includes 200,000 to 250,000 clones, around four fifths seen only once; the top ten take under 4.5%. This receptor was obtained from a woman aged 40 to 50 with active or convalescent COVID-19. The sequencing input was peripheral blood. V usage is TRBV12-3 or TRBV12-4 and J usage is TRBJ1-1; weak D call: TRBD1 (6 bases). This CDR3 reads CASRQGKTEAFF. CDR3 in DNA: TGTGCCAGCAGGCAGGGGAAAACTGAAGCTTTCTTT.